This TCR beta chain was captured by sequencing in a study of blood T cell repertoires in COVID-19 (dated by TCRdb to 2018 to 2020). Broadly, across the study: Samples from collaborators originated in the United States, Italy and Spain and spanned both the acute and convalescent phases of COVID-19. The material from the prospective study consisted of cDNA or gDNA derived from T cells, B-cell-depleted T cells, or PBMCs. The repertoires were released in a freely available public database meant as a resource for research on the immune response to SARS-CoV-2. The dataset comprised deeply sampled blood TCRbeta repertoires from subjects exposed to, actively infected with, or recovered from COVID-19. Where HLA class I and class II types were available, the types were taken from metadata supplied by the sample provider, not from assay-based typing. Samples came from the ongoing ImmuneRACE study (first 160 participants) plus 1,254 subjects from 6 global collaborators. Sample metadata almost always included a de-identified subject ID, COVID-19 status, age in years and sex. Beyond this particular receptor, the publication reports: Clinical and demographic metadata were provided uncurated, with the amount varying by source and participant.

TCRbeta CDR3 regions were amplified from genomic DNA using the immunoSEQ Assay, a bias-controlled multiplex PCR. Processing in the source paper ran as follows. Nucleated cell counts per sample were estimated from amplification of reference gene primers within the assay. To quantify the absolute abundance of each unique TCRbeta CDR3 rearrangement, sequence reads were collapsed and filtered. For each sample, productive Simpson clonality was calculated by taking the square root of Simpson's diversity index across productive rearrangements. The table was pulled from immuneACCESS by TCRdb, which kept in-frame rearrangements only. Such tables lose some clones; where checked, under half of the loss comes from unresolved V genes, and the rest has no known cause. V and J calls plus clone size are reproduced from that table; the DNA served to infer D and trimming. The sample profile shows 310,000 or so clones; 75% to 95% of them were found once. The leading ten clones occupy more than 0.95% of the sample.

Participants in the prospective study were enrolled through a virtual design, were aged 18 to 89 years, and lived in 20 to 30 United States geographic areas. Cohort assignment in the prospective study relied on participant-reported clinical history from a screening survey and a study questionnaire. ImmuneRACE Cohort 3 recovered participants were defined by two consecutive negative NP/OP PCR tests, healthcare professional clearance, or symptom resolution. In the prospective study, mobile phlebotomists collected whole blood, serum and a nasopharyngeal or oropharyngeal swab from each participant. Additional blood draws and questionnaires over an approximately 2-month period could optionally be provided by prospective study participants. Blood samples from the prospective study were shipped frozen or at room temperature prior to DNA extraction. The CDR3, from cysteine to phenylalanine, totals 10 residues. The only DNA kept is the CDR3, 30 bases in frame from the first base. In the germline V gene, CDR1 corresponds to MDHEN and CDR2 to SYDVKM. V sheds 8 bases and J sheds 8 bases, leaving 6 bases between their ends.

A word on this clone: Its antigen target is currently unknown. No base-level quality is on record; no much larger clone is a single base apart.

This receptor was identified in a woman between 25 and 40 years old who had recovered from COVID-19. The sample consisted of PBMCs or T cells enriched from blood (not recorded which). The receptor chain draws on TRBV28 and TRBJ1-4; there is no confident call for the D gene. The CDR3 corresponds to CASRREKLFF. The nucleotide sequence reads TGTGCCAGCCGGAGGGAAAAACTGTTTTTT.